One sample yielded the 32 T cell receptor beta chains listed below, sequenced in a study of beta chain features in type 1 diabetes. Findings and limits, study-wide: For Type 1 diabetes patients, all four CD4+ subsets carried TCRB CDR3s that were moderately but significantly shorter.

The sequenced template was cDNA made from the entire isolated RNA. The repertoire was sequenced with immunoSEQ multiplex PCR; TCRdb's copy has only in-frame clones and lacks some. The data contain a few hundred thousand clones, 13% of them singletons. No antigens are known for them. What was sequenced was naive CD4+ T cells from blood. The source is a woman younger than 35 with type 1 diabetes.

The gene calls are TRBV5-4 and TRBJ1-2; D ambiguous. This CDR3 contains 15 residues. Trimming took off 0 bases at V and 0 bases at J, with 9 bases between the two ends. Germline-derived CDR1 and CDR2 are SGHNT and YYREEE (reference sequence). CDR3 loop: CASSLDGRTNYGYTF. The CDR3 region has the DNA TGTGCCAGCAGCTTGGATGGCAGAACTAACTATGGCTACACCTTC.

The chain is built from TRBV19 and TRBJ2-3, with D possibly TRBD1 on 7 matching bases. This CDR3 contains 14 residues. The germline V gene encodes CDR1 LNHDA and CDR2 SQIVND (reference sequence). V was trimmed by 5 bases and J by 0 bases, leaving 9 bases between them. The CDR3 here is CASSAGQSTDTQYF. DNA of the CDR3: TGTGCCAGTAGTGCGGGACAGAGCACAGATACGCAGTATTTT.

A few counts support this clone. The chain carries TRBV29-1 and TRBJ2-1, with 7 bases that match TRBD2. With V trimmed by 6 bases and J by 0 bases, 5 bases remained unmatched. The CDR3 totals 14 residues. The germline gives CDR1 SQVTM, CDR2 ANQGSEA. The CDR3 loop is CSVPSGNSYNEQFF. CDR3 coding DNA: TGCAGCGTCCCAAGCGGGAACTCCTACAATGAGCAGTTCTTC.

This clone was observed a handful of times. The CDR3 region is CAWTRGENYGYTF. The CDR3 DNA sequence: TGTGCCTGGACAAGGGGCGAGAACTATGGCTACACCTTC. The chain couples TRBV30 to TRBJ1-2, with D possibly matching TRBD1 (5 bases). Trimming stripped 4 bases from V and 2 bases from J, with 11 bases between. This CDR3 contains 13 residues. CDR1 is GTSNPN, CDR2 SVGIG, per germline (reference sequence). Supplemented by reference TRBV30 and TRBJ1-2, the full variable domain reads SQTIHQWPATLVQPVGSPLSLECTVEGTSNPNLYWYRQAAGRGLQLLFYSVGIGQISSEVPQNLSASRPQDRQFILSSKKLLLSDSGFYLCAWTRGENYGYTFGSGTRLTVV.

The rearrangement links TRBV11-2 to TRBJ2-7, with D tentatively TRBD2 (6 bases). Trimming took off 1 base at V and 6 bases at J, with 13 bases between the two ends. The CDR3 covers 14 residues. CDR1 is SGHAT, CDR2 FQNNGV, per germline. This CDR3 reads CASSLGALASEQYV. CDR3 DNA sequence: TGTGCCAGCAGCTTAGGCGCCCTAGCGAGCGAGCAGTACGTC.

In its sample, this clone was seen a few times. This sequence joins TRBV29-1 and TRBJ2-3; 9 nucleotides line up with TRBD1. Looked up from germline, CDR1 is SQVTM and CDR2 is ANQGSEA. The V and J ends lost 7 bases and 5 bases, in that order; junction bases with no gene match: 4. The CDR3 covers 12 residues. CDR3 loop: CSARQGGDTQYF. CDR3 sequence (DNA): TGCAGCGCCCGACAGGGGGGAGATACGCAGTATTTT.

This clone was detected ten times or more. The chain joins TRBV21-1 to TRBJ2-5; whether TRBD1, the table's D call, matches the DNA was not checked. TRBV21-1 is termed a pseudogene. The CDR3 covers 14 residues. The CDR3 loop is CASSDREHTETQYF. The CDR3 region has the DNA TGTGCCAGCAGCGACAGGGAACACACAGAGACCCAGTACTTC.

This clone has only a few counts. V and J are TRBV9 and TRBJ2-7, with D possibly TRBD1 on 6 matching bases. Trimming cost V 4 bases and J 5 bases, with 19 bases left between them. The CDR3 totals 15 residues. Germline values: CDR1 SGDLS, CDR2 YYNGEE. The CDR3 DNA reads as TGTGCCAGCAGCTTCCGGGACACTGGCTTGGACGAGCAGTACTTC. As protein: CASSFRDTGLDEQYF.

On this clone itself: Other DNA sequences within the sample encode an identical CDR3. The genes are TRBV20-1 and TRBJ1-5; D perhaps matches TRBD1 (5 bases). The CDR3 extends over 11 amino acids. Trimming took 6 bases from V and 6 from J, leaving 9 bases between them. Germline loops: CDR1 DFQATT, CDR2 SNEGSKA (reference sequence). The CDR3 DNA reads TGCAGTGCCACCGGGGGTCAGCCCCAGCATTTT. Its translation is CSATGGQPQHF.

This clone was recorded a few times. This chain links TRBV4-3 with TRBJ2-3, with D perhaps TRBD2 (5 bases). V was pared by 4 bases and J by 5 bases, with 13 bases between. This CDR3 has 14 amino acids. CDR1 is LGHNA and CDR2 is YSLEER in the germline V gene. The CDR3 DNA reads TGCGCCAGCAGCCGGCGGGCGGCAGTAGATACGCAGTATTTT. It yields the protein CASSRRAAVDTQYF.

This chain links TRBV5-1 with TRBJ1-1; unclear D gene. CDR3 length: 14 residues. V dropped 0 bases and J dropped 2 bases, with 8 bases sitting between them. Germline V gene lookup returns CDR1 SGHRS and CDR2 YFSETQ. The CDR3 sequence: CASSLAASNTEAFF. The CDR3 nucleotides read TGCGCCAGCAGCTTGGCCGCCAGTAACACTGAAGCTTTCTTT.

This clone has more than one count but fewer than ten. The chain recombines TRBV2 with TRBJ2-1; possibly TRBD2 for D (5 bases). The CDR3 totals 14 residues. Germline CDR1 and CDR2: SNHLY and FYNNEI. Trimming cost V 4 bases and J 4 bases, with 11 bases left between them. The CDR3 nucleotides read TGTGCCAGCAGTGCTAGCAATCGGTACAATGAGCAGTTCTTC. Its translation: CASSASNRYNEQFF.

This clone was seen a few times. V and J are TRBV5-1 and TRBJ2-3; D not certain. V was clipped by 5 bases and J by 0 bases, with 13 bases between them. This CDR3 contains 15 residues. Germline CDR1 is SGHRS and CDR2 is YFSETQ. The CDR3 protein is CASRPDGSSTDTQYF. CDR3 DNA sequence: TGCGCCAGCAGACCCGACGGGTCTAGCACAGATACGCAGTATTTT.

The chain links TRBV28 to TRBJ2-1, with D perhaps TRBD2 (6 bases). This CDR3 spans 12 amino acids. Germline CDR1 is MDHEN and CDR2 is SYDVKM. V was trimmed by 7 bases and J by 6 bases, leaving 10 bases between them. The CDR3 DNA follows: TGTGCCAGCAAGGAGGGAGGCAATGAGCAGTTCTTC. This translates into CASKEGGNEQFF.

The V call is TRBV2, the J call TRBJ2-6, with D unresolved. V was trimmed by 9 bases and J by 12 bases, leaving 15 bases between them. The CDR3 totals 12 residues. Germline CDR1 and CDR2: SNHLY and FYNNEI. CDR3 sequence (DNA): TGTGCCAGTACTACACGTTTGGGCGTCCTGACTTTC. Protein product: CASTTRLGVLTF.

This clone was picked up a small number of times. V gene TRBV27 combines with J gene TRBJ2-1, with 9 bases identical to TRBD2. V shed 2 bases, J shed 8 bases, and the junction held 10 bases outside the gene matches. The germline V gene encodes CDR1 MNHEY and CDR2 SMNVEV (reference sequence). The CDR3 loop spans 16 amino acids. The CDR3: CASSLRGGRAKDEQFF. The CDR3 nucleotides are TGTGCCAGCAGTTTACGGGGCGGGAGGGCCAAAGATGAGCAGTTCTTC.

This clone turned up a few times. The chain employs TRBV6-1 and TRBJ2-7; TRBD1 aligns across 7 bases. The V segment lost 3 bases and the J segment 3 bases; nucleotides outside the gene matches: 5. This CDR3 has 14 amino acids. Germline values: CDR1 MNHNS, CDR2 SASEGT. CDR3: CASSDPTGSYEQYV. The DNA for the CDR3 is TGTGCCAGCAGTGATCCGACAGGGAGCTACGAGCAGTACGTC.

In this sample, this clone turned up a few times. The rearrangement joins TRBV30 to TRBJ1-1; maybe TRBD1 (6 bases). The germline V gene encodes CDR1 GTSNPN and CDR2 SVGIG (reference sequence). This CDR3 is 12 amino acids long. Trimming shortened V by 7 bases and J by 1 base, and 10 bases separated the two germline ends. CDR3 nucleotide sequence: TGTGCCTTCCTACAGGGGAACACTGAAGCTTTCTTT. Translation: CAFLQGNTEAFF.

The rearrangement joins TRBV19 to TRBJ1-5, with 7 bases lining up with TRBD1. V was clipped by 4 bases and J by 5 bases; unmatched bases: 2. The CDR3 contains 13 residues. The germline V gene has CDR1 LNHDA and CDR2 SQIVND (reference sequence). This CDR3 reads CASSTQGDQPQHF. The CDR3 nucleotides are TGTGCCAGTAGTACCCAGGGGGATCAGCCCCAGCATTTT.

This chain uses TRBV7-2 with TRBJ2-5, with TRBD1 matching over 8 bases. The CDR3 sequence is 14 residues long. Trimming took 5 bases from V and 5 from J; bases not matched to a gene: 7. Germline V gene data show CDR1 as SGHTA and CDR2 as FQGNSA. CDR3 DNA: TGTGCCAGCAGCAAAGGACAGGGTACCGAGACCCAGTACTTC. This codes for CASSKGQGTETQYF.

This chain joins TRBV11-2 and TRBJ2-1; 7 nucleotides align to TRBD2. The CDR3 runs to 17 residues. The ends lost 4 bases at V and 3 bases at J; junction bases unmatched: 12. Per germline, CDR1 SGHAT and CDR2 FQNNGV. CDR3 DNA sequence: TGTGCCAGCAGCTCCCGGGGCGGGAGCGCCAGCTACAATGAGCAGTTCTTC. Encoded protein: CASSSRGGSASYNEQFF.

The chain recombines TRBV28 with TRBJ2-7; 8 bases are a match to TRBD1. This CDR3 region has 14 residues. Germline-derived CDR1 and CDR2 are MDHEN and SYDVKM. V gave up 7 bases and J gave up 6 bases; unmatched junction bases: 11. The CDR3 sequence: CASNIRDRLREQYF. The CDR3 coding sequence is TGTGCCAGCAACATCCGGGACAGGCTTCGCGAGCAGTACTTC. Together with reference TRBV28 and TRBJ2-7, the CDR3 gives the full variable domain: DVKVTQSSRYLVKRTGEKVFLECVQDMDHENMFWYRQDPGLGLRLIYFSYDVKMKEKGDIPEGYSVSREKKERFSLILESASTNQTSMYLCASNIRDRLREQYFGPGTRLTVT.

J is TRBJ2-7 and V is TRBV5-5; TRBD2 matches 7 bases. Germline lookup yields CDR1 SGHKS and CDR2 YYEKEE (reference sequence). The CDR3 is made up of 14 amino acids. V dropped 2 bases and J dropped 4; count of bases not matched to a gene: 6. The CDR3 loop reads CASSFPAGTYEQYF. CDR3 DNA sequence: TGTGCCAGCAGCTTCCCAGCGGGAACGTACGAGCAGTACTTC.

Written as DNA, the CDR3 is TGTGCCAGCAGATTAGCGGGAGGAAAGGAGCAGTACGTC. This codes for CASRLAGGKEQYV. The chain recombines TRBV11-2 with TRBJ2-7; TRBD2 matches at 10 bases. The length of the CDR3 is 13 residues. Germline CDR1 SGHAT, CDR2 FQNNGV.

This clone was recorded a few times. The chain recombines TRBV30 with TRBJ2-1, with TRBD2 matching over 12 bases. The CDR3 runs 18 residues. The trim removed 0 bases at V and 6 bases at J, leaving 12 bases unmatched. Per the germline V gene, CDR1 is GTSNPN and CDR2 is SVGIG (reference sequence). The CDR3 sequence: CAWSVLRTSGMAANEQFF. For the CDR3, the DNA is TGTGCCTGGAGTGTACTCCGGACTAGCGGGATGGCTGCCAATGAGCAGTTCTTC.

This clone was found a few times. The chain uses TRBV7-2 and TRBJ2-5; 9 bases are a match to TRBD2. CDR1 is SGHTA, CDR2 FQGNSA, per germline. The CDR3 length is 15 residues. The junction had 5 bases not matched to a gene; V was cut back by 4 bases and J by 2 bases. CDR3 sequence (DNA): TGTGCCAGCAGCTCTACTAGCGGGCTACAAGAGACCCAGTACTTC. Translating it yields CASSSTSGLQETQYF. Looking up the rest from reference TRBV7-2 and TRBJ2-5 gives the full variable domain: GAGVSQSPSNKVTEKGKDVELRCDPISGHTALYWYRQSLGQGLEFLIYFQGNSAPDKSGLPSDRFSAERTGGSVSTLTIQRTQQEDSAVYLCASSSTSGLQETQYFGPGTRLLVL.

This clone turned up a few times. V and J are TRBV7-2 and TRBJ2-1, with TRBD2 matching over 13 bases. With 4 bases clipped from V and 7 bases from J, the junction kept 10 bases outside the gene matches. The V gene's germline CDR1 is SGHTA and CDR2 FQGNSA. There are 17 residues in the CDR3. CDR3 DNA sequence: TGTGCCAGCAGCTCGACTAGCGGGAGGAGATATGGGAATGAGCAGTTCTTC. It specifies CASSSTSGRRYGNEQFF.

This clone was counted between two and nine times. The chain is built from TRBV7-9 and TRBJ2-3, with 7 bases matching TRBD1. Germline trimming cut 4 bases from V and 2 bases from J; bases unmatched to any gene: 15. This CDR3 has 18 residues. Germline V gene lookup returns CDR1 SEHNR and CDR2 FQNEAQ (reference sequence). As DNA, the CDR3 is TGTGCCAGCAGCTCTAAAGTAGGGGGCTCGCCCTACACAGATACGCAGTATTTT. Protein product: CASSSKVGGSPYTDTQYF. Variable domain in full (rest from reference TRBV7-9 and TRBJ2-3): DTGVSQNPRHKITKRGQNVTFRCDPISEHNRLYWYRQTLGQGPEFLTYFQNEAQLEKSRLLSDRFSAERPKGSFSTLEIQRTEQGDSAMYLCASSSKVGGSPYTDTQYFGPGTRLTVL.

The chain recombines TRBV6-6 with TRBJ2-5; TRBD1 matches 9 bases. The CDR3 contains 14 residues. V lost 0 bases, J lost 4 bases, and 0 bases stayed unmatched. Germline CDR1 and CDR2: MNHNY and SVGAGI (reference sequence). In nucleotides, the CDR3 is TGTGCCAGCAGTTACTCGACAGGGGGAGAGACCCAGTACTTC. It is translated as CASSYSTGGETQYF.

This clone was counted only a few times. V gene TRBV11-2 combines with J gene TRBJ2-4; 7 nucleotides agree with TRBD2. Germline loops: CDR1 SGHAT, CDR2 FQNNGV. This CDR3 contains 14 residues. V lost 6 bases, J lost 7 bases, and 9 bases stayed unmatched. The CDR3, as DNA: TGTGCCAGCAGTCTCGTGGGGCGGGGGAACATTCAGTACTTC. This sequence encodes CASSLVGRGNIQYF.

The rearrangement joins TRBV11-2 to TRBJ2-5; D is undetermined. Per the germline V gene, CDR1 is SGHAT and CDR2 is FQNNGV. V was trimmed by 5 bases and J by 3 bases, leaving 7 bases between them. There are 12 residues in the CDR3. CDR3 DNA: TGTGCCAGCAGCCGACATGAAGAGACCCAGTACTTC. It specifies CASSRHEETQYF.

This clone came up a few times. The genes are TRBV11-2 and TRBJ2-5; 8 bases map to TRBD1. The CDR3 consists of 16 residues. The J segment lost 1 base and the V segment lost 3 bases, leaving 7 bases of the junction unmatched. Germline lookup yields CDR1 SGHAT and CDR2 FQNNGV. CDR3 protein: CASSFSGGGLQETQYF. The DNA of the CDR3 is TGTGCCAGCAGCTTCTCAGGGGGCGGTCTCCAAGAGACCCAGTACTTC.